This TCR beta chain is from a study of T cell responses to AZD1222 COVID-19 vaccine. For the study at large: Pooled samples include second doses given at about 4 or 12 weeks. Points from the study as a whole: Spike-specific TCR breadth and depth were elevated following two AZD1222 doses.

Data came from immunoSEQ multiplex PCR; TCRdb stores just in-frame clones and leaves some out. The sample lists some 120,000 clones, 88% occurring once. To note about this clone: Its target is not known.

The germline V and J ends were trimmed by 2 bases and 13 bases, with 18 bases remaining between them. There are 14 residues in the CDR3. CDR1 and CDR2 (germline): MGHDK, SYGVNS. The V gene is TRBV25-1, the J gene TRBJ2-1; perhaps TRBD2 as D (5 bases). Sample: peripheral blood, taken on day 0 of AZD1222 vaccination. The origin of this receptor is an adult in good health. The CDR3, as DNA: TGTGCCAGCAGTGAAGGGATGTTAGCCGAGGGACAGTTCTTC. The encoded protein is CASSEGMLAEGQFF.